The rows below give T cell receptor beta chains drawn from one sample of a study of shared clonotypes between healthy human individuals. Repertoires were generated with immunoSEQ multiplex PCR, while TCRdb's copy carries only in-frame clones and drops some. The sample holds around 95,000 clones, around half seen once. Sequenced material: PBMCs. The receptor source for this set is a woman between 40 and 55 years old in good health. Some clones in this sample may be carry-over from other donors' samples. CDR3s include the opening cysteine and the closing phenylalanine or tryptophan. D genes are given only for firm matches. Size tells how often a clone was seen (once, few, many) or the class of an expanded clone, and some rows leave it out.

cdr3_aa: CASSDGQGREQYF
cdr3_nt: TGTGCCAGCAGTGACGGACAGGGCCGCGAGCAGTACTTC
j_call: TRBJ2-7
clone_size: few
d_call: TRBD1
cdr3_length: 13
v_call: TRBV27

cdr3_aa: CASSLGVSNTGELFF
cdr3_nt: TGTGCCAGCAGCTTGGGGGTTTCGAACACCGGGGAGCTGTTTTTT
j_call: TRBJ2-2
clone_size: NA
d_call: NA
cdr3_length: 15
v_call: TRBV7-3

cdr3_aa: CSVVRVGSYEQYF
cdr3_nt: TGCAGCGTTGTCAGGGTCGGTTCCTACGAGCAGTACTTC
j_call: TRBJ2-7
clone_size: many
d_call: NA
cdr3_length: 13
v_call: TRBV29-1

cdr3_aa: CASSEAGGSYNEQFF
cdr3_nt: TGTGCCAGCAGTGAGGCGGGAGGCAGCTACAATGAGCAGTTCTTC
j_call: TRBJ2-1
clone_size: many
d_call: TRBD2
cdr3_length: 15
v_call: TRBV6-4

cdr3_aa: CAFLAGSSYNEQFF
cdr3_nt: TGTGCCTTTCTAGCGGGATCCTCCTACAATGAGCAGTTCTTC
j_call: TRBJ2-1
clone_size: NA
d_call: TRBD2
cdr3_length: 14
v_call: TRBV7-9

cdr3_aa: CSVKTGEAEAFF
cdr3_nt: TGCAGCGTTAAAACAGGGGAAGCTGAAGCTTTCTTT
j_call: TRBJ1-1
clone_size: many
d_call: TRBD1
cdr3_length: 12
v_call: TRBV29-1

cdr3_aa: CASSLGVGRYTDTQYF
cdr3_nt: TGTGCCAGCAGCCTGGGGGTAGGCAGATACACAGATACGCAGTATTTT
j_call: TRBJ2-3
clone_size: many
d_call: NA
cdr3_length: 16
v_call: TRBV7-6

cdr3_aa: CASSEVHYSNQPQHF
cdr3_nt: TGTGCCAGCAGTGAAGTTCATTATAGCAATCAGCCCCAGCATTTT
j_call: TRBJ1-5
clone_size: many
d_call: NA
cdr3_length: 15
v_call: TRBV6-1

cdr3_aa: CASSPLQGLEPQHF
cdr3_nt: TGTGCCAGTAGTCCCCTACAGGGTCTGGAGCCCCAGCATTTT
j_call: TRBJ1-5
clone_size: many
d_call: NA
cdr3_length: 14
v_call: TRBV19

cdr3_aa: CASRTAGANVLTF
cdr3_nt: TGCGCCAGCAGGACAGCTGGGGCCAACGTCCTGACTTTC
j_call: TRBJ2-6
clone_size: many
d_call: NA
cdr3_length: 13
v_call: TRBV10-2

cdr3_aa: CASSLLVNREAFF
cdr3_nt: TGTGCCAGCAGCTTACTGGTAAACCGGGAAGCTTTCTTT
j_call: TRBJ1-1
clone_size: medium-sized
d_call: NA
cdr3_length: 13
v_call: TRBV7-9

cdr3_aa: CASSPDASNQPQHF
cdr3_nt: TGTGCCAGCAGCCCGGACGCCAGCAATCAGCCCCAGCATTTT
j_call: TRBJ1-5
clone_size: NA
d_call: NA
cdr3_length: 14
v_call: TRBV6-5

cdr3_aa: CASSSGTALEQYF
cdr3_nt: TGTGCCAGCAGCTCGGGGACAGCGCTCGAGCAGTACTTC
j_call: TRBJ2-7
clone_size: NA
d_call: TRBD1
cdr3_length: 13
v_call: TRBV5-4

cdr3_aa: CASSVGENTGELFF
cdr3_nt: TGTGCCAGCAGCGTAGGGGAGAACACCGGGGAGCTGTTTTTT
j_call: TRBJ2-2
clone_size: many
d_call: NA
cdr3_length: 14
v_call: TRBV9

cdr3_aa: CASSLTVSTDTQYF
cdr3_nt: TGCGCCAGCAGCTTGACGGTTAGCACAGATACGCAGTATTTT
j_call: TRBJ2-3
clone_size: NA
d_call: NA
cdr3_length: 14
v_call: TRBV5-1

cdr3_aa: CASSRRGLAEETQYF
cdr3_nt: TGTGCCAGCAGCCGAAGGGGACTAGCTGAAGAGACCCAGTACTTC
j_call: TRBJ2-5
clone_size: NA
d_call: TRBD2
cdr3_length: 15
v_call: TRBV7-9

cdr3_aa: CASSGAREWYF
cdr3_nt: TGTGCCAGCTCAGGGGCGCGGGAGTGGTACTTC
j_call: TRBJ2-7
clone_size: many
d_call: TRBD2
cdr3_length: 11
v_call: TRBV18

cdr3_aa: CASRGGQYTGELFF
cdr3_nt: TGTGCCAGCAGAGGGGGACAGTACACCGGGGAGCTGTTTTTT
j_call: TRBJ2-2
clone_size: NA
d_call: TRBD1
cdr3_length: 14
v_call: TRBV6-5

cdr3_aa: CASSTTGQASNQPQHF
cdr3_nt: TGTGCCAGCAGTACGACCGGACAGGCTAGCAATCAGCCCCAGCATTTT
j_call: TRBJ1-5
clone_size: NA
d_call: TRBD1
cdr3_length: 16
v_call: TRBV28

cdr3_aa: CASSPEELNEQFF
cdr3_nt: TGTGCCAGCAGCCCTGAGGAACTCAATGAGCAGTTCTTC
j_call: TRBJ2-1
clone_size: NA
d_call: NA
cdr3_length: 13
v_call: TRBV7-3

cdr3_aa: CASSLGALRPQHF
cdr3_nt: TGTGCCAGCAGCTTGGGGGCCCTTCGGCCCCAGCATTTT
j_call: TRBJ1-5
clone_size: NA
d_call: NA
cdr3_length: 13
v_call: TRBV7-2

cdr3_aa: CASSSGGGLDYGYTF
cdr3_nt: TGTGCCAGCAGCTCCGGCGGGGGGCTTGACTATGGCTACACCTTC
j_call: TRBJ1-2
clone_size: many
d_call: NA
cdr3_length: 15
v_call: TRBV7-6

cdr3_aa: CSEEREGSDTQYF
cdr3_nt: TGCAGCGAGGAGCGGGAGGGTTCAGATACGCAGTATTTT
j_call: TRBJ2-3
clone_size: NA
d_call: TRBD2
cdr3_length: 13
v_call: TRBV29-1

cdr3_aa: CASTAGGFPDEQYF
cdr3_nt: TGTGCCAGCACAGCGGGAGGTTTCCCCGACGAGCAGTACTTC
j_call: TRBJ2-7
clone_size: many
d_call: TRBD2
cdr3_length: 14
v_call: TRBV28

cdr3_aa: CATLPGRGETQYF
cdr3_nt: TGTGCCACCCTACCGGGACGGGGGGAGACCCAGTACTTC
j_call: TRBJ2-5
clone_size: NA
d_call: NA
cdr3_length: 13
v_call: TRBV7-9

cdr3_aa: CASSLTSTGSNTEAFF
cdr3_nt: TGTGCCAGCAGCCTGACCTCGACAGGGAGTAACACTGAAGCTTTCTTT
j_call: TRBJ1-1
clone_size: NA
d_call: TRBD1
cdr3_length: 16
v_call: TRBV7-8

cdr3_aa: CASSVAGQGGQPQHF
cdr3_nt: TGTGCCAGCAGCGTAGCTGGTCAGGGCGGTCAGCCCCAGCATTTT
j_call: TRBJ1-5
clone_size: NA
d_call: NA
cdr3_length: 15
v_call: TRBV9

cdr3_aa: CASSYAVSSYNEQFF
cdr3_nt: TGTGCCAGCAGTTACGCGGTCAGCTCCTACAATGAGCAGTTCTTC
j_call: TRBJ2-1
clone_size: once
d_call: NA
cdr3_length: 15
v_call: TRBV6-6

cdr3_aa: CASTREGGDNQPQHF
cdr3_nt: TGTGCCAGCACCCGGGAGGGGGGTGACAATCAGCCCCAGCATTTT
j_call: TRBJ1-5
clone_size: many
d_call: NA
cdr3_length: 15
v_call: TRBV2

cdr3_aa: CASSRQRTTEAFF
cdr3_nt: TGTGCCAGCAGTAGACAGCGGACGACTGAAGCTTTCTTT
j_call: TRBJ1-1
clone_size: few
d_call: NA
cdr3_length: 13
v_call: TRBV28

cdr3_aa: CASSLTEGLVYGYTF
cdr3_nt: TGCGCCAGCAGCTTGACTGAGGGACTAGTCTATGGCTACACCTTC
j_call: TRBJ1-2
clone_size: NA
d_call: NA
cdr3_length: 15
v_call: TRBV5-1

cdr3_aa: CASSAQGADTQYF
cdr3_nt: TGTGCCAGCAGTGCCCAGGGCGCAGATACGCAGTATTTT
j_call: TRBJ2-3
clone_size: many
d_call: NA
cdr3_length: 13
v_call: TRBV25-1

cdr3_aa: CASSLSLAGSYNEQFF
cdr3_nt: TGTGCCAGCAGCTTATCTCTAGCGGGGTCCTACAATGAGCAGTTCTTC
j_call: TRBJ2-1
clone_size: NA
d_call: TRBD2
cdr3_length: 16
v_call: TRBV7-9

cdr3_aa: CASSLVPDRREQYF
cdr3_nt: TGTGCCAGCAGCTTAGTGCCGGACAGACGCGAGCAGTACTTC
j_call: TRBJ2-7
clone_size: NA
d_call: NA
cdr3_length: 14
v_call: TRBV7-9

cdr3_aa: CASRSGTDTGELFF
cdr3_nt: TGTGCCAGCAGGTCAGGGACGGACACCGGGGAGCTGTTTTTT
j_call: TRBJ2-2
clone_size: many
d_call: NA
cdr3_length: 14
v_call: TRBV2

cdr3_aa: CASSYPHGGSYNEQFF
cdr3_nt: TGTGCCAGCAGTTACCCTCACGGAGGTTCCTACAATGAGCAGTTCTTC
j_call: TRBJ2-1
clone_size: NA
d_call: NA
cdr3_length: 16
v_call: TRBV4-2

cdr3_aa: CAWSSGYEQYF
cdr3_nt: TGTGCCTGGAGTTCTGGCTACGAGCAGTACTTC
j_call: TRBJ2-7
clone_size: few
d_call: NA
cdr3_length: 11
v_call: TRBV30

cdr3_aa: CASSSLTWAQYF
cdr3_nt: TGTGCCAGCAGCTCTCTGACCTGGGCCCAGTACTTC
j_call: TRBJ2-5
clone_size: NA
d_call: NA
cdr3_length: 12
v_call: TRBV11-2

cdr3_aa: CASSVALGNTGELFF
cdr3_nt: TGTGCCAGCAGCGTAGCTCTAGGGAACACCGGGGAGCTGTTTTTT
j_call: TRBJ2-2
clone_size: once
d_call: NA
cdr3_length: 15
v_call: TRBV9

cdr3_aa: CASSPRGSYEQYF
cdr3_nt: TGTGCCAGCAGCCCTCGGGGCAGCTACGAGCAGTACTTC
j_call: TRBJ2-7
clone_size: NA
d_call: NA
cdr3_length: 13
v_call: TRBV5-4

cdr3_aa: CASSLVVAGVGTGELFF
cdr3_nt: TGTGCCAGCAGCTTAGTTGTAGCGGGAGTTGGTACCGGGGAGCTGTTTTTT
j_call: TRBJ2-2
clone_size: NA
d_call: TRBD2
cdr3_length: 17
v_call: TRBV7-8

cdr3_aa: CAWRDSLSGNTIYF
cdr3_nt: TGTGCCTGGAGGGACAGTCTCTCTGGAAACACCATATATTTT
j_call: TRBJ1-3
clone_size: NA
d_call: NA
cdr3_length: 14
v_call: TRBV30

cdr3_aa: CASSFGWDTEAFF
cdr3_nt: TGTGCCAGCAGCTTTGGGTGGGACACTGAAGCTTTCTTT
j_call: TRBJ1-1
clone_size: few
d_call: NA
cdr3_length: 13
v_call: TRBV9

cdr3_aa: CASSPRGGLDGYTF
cdr3_nt: TGTGCCAGCAGCCCCCGAGGGGGCTTGGATGGCTACACCTTC
j_call: TRBJ1-2
clone_size: NA
d_call: TRBD1
cdr3_length: 14
v_call: TRBV7-2

cdr3_aa: CASSSSPGGRSSNQPQHF
cdr3_nt: TGTGCCAGCAGCTCCTCTCCGGGGGGACGTAGTAGCAATCAGCCCCAGCATTTT
j_call: TRBJ1-5
clone_size: NA
d_call: NA
cdr3_length: 18
v_call: TRBV7-3

cdr3_aa: CASSRDRAYGYTF
cdr3_nt: TGTGCCAGCAGCCGCGACAGGGCCTATGGCTACACCTTC
j_call: TRBJ1-2
clone_size: NA
d_call: TRBD1
cdr3_length: 13
v_call: TRBV27

cdr3_aa: CAISFDRSETQYF
cdr3_nt: TGTGCCATCAGTTTCGATCGGTCAGAGACCCAGTACTTC
j_call: TRBJ2-5
clone_size: NA
d_call: NA
cdr3_length: 13
v_call: TRBV10-3

cdr3_aa: CASSQGLAESSYEQYF
cdr3_nt: TGCGCCAGCAGCCAGGGACTAGCTGAAAGCTCCTACGAGCAGTACTTC
j_call: TRBJ2-7
clone_size: NA
d_call: TRBD2
cdr3_length: 16
v_call: TRBV4-3

cdr3_aa: CASGPNGGTEAFF
cdr3_nt: TGTGCCAGCGGCCCAAACGGGGGCACTGAAGCTTTCTTT
j_call: TRBJ1-1
clone_size: once
d_call: NA
cdr3_length: 13
v_call: TRBV6-5

cdr3_aa: CASSVLGDRFNYGYTF
cdr3_nt: TGTGCCAGTAGTGTCCTCGGGGACAGGTTTAACTATGGCTACACCTTC
j_call: TRBJ1-2
clone_size: many
d_call: TRBD1
cdr3_length: 16
v_call: TRBV19

cdr3_aa: CSAPRQGAVGWQTQYF
cdr3_nt: TGCAGCGCTCCCCGACAGGGGGCGGTAGGATGGCAGACCCAGTACTTC
j_call: TRBJ2-5
clone_size: many
d_call: TRBD1
cdr3_length: 16
v_call: TRBV29-1

cdr3_aa: CASREGPNTEAFF
cdr3_nt: TGTGCCAGCCGGGAAGGTCCGAACACTGAAGCTTTCTTT
j_call: TRBJ1-1
clone_size: few
d_call: NA
cdr3_length: 13
v_call: TRBV25-1

cdr3_aa: CASSVRQTSNQPQHF
cdr3_nt: TGTGCCAGCAGCGTTCGACAGACGAGCAATCAGCCCCAGCATTTT
j_call: TRBJ1-5
clone_size: many
d_call: NA
cdr3_length: 15
v_call: TRBV7-2

cdr3_aa: CASSLGGTSSYNEQFF
cdr3_nt: TGTGCCAGCAGCCTGGGGGGCACGAGCTCCTACAATGAGCAGTTCTTC
j_call: TRBJ2-1
clone_size: NA
d_call: NA
cdr3_length: 16
v_call: TRBV5-4

cdr3_aa: CASSPILWRHEQYF
cdr3_nt: TGTGCCAGCAGCCCAATTTTGTGGCGTCACGAGCAGTACTTC
j_call: TRBJ2-7
clone_size: many
d_call: NA
cdr3_length: 14
v_call: TRBV28